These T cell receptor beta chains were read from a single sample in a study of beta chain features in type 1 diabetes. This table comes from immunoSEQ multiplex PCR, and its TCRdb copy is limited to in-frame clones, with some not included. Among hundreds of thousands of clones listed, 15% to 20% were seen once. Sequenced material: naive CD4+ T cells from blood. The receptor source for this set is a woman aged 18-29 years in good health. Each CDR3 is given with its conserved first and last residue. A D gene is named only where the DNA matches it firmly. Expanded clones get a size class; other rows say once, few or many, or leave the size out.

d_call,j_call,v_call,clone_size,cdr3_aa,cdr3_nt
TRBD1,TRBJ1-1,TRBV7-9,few,CASTRDRDTAEAFF,TGTGCCAGCACCAGGGACAGGGATACTGCTGAAGCTTTCTTT
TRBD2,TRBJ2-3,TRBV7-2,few,CASSAESSAGTQYF,TGTGCCAGCAGCGCTGAGTCCTCAGCGGGGACGCAGTATTTT
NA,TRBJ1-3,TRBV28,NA,CASSLGIARGNTIYF,TGTGCCAGCAGTTTAGGAATAGCCAGAGGAAACACCATATATTTT
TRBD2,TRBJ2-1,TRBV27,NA,CASSLSSGSYGEQFF,TGTGCCAGCAGTTTATCAAGCGGGAGTTACGGTGAGCAGTTCTTC
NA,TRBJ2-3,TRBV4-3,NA,CASSLLALTDTQYF,TGCGCCAGCAGCCTGCTAGCGTTGACAGATACGCAGTATTTT
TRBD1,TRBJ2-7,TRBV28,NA,CASSLMGQGASYEQYF,TGTGCCAGCAGTTTAATGGGACAGGGGGCCTCCTACGAGCAGTACTTC
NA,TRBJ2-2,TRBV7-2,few,CASSLVSTANTGELFF,TGTGCCAGCAGCTTAGTGTCAACGGCGAACACCGGGGAGCTGTTTTTT
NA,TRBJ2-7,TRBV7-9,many,CASSFAQGYEQYF,TGTGCCAGCAGCTTCGCACAGGGCTACGAGCAGTACTTC
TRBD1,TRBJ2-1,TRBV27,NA,CASSSGQGNYNEQFF,TGTGCCAGCAGTTCGGGACAGGGTAACTACAATGAGCAGTTCTTC
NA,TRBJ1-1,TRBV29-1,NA,CSVRGSTEAFF,TGCAGCGTTCGGGGGTCCACTGAAGCTTTCTTT
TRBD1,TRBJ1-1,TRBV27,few,CASSLSAPTGTLNTEAFF,TGTGCCAGCAGTTTATCGGCCCCGACAGGGACCTTGAACACTGAAGCTTTCTTT
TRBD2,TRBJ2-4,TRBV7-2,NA,CASSLRLAVKNIQYF,TGTGCCAGCAGCCTAAGACTAGCGGTCAAAAACATTCAGTACTTC
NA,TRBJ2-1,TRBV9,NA,CASSVAVSYNEQFF,TGTGCCAGCAGCGTAGCGGTGTCCTACAATGAGCAGTTCTTC
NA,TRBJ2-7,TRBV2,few,CASSEERTAPYEQYF,TGTGCCAGCAGTGAGGAGAGAACGGCGCCCTACGAGCAGTACTTC
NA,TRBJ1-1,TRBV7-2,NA,CASSSQGVMTEAFF,TGTGCCAGCAGCTCTCAGGGTGTGATGACTGAAGCTTTCTTT
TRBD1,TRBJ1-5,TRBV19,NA,CASDDRESFQPQHF,TGTGCCAGTGACGACAGGGAGAGTTTTCAGCCCCAGCATTTT
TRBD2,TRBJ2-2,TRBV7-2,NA,CASSSSGRAPSTGELFF,TGTGCCAGCAGCTCTAGCGGGAGGGCCCCATCCACCGGGGAGCTGTTTTTT
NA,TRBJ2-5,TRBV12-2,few,CASRGPGRETQYF,TGTGCAAGTCGCGGACCGGGACGGGAGACCCAGTACTTC
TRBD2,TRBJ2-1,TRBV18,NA,CASSPMGLAGVGNEQFF,TGTGCCAGCTCACCAATGGGACTAGCGGGAGTAGGGAATGAGCAGTTCTTC
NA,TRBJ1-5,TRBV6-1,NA,CASARDIGPQPQHF,TGTGCCAGCGCCCGGGACATAGGGCCTCAGCCCCAGCATTTT
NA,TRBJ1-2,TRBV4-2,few,CASSQDDGGSNGYTF,TGTGCCAGCAGCCAAGATGACGGAGGGTCGAATGGCTACACCTTC
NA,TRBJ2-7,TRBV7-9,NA,CASSLLGGQSSYEQYF,TGTGCCAGCAGCCTCTTGGGGGGTCAGAGCTCCTACGAGCAGTACTTC
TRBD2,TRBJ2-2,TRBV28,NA,CASSFLGGKNTGELFF,TGTGCCAGCAGTTTCCTCGGGGGGAAGAACACCGGGGAGCTGTTTTTT
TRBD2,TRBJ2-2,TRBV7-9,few,CASSSLAGTTGELFF,TGTGCCAGCAGCTCCTTAGCGGGGACCACCGGGGAGCTGTTTTTT
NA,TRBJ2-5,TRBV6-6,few,CASSTFGGVQETQYF,TGTGCCAGCAGTACCTTTGGCGGCGTTCAAGAGACCCAGTACTTC
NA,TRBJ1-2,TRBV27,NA,CASRPTGADGYTF,TGTGCCAGCAGACCGACAGGCGCGGATGGCTACACCTTC
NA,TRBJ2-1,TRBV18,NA,CASSPSGAHEQFF,TGTGCCAGCTCACCGAGTGGGGCACACGAGCAGTTCTTC
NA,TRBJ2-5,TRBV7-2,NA,CASSLVEQETQYF,TGTGCCAGCAGCTTAGTGGAACAAGAGACCCAGTACTTC
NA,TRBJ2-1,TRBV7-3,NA,CASSLKGGSEQFF,TGTGCCAGCAGCTTAAAGGGAGGCAGTGAGCAGTTCTTC
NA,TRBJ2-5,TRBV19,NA,CASRDSQETQYF,TGTGCCAGTAGGGACAGCCAAGAGACCCAGTACTTC
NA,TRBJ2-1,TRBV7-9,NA,CASSLLGPVLF,TGTGCCAGCAGCTTATTGGGACCTGTACTCTTC
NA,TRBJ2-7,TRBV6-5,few,CASQDNGQQYF,TGTGCCAGCCAAGATAACGGCCAGCAGTACTTC
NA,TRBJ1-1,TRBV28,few,CASSLVGQEAFF,TGTGCCAGCAGTTTAGTCGGACAAGAGGCTTTCTTT
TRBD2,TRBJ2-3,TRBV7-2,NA,CASSVGLATDTQYF,TGTGCCAGCAGCGTAGGACTAGCGACAGATACGCAGTATTTT
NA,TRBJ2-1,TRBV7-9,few,CASSQGANEQFF,TGTGCCAGCAGCCAAGGGGCGAATGAGCAGTTCTTC
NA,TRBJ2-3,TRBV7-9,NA,CASSLRGLRDRSTDTQYF,TGTGCCAGCAGCTTAAGGGGTCTCAGGGATCGCAGCACAGATACGCAGTATTTT
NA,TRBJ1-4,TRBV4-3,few,CASSQDRGGLEEKLFF,TGCGCCAGCAGCCAAGATCGGGGAGGGCTTGAAGAAAAACTGTTTTTT
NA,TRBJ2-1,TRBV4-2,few,CASSQDPDLGSYNEQFF,TGTGCCAGCAGCCAAGATCCGGACCTCGGCTCCTACAATGAGCAGTTCTTC
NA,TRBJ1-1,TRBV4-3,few,CASSLSANLKNTEAFF,TGCGCCAGCAGCCTGAGCGCCAACCTTAAGAACACTGAAGCTTTCTTT
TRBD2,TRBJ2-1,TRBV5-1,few,CASSRTGTSPDQLQQFF,TGCGCCAGCAGCCGAACCGGGACTAGCCCCGATCAGCTTCAGCAGTTCTTC
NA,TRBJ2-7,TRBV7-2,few,CASSLSGRSYEQYF,TGTGCCAGCAGCTTATCGGGCCGGTCCTACGAGCAGTACTTC
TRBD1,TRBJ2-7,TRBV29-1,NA,CSVVGLAGTARGEQYF,TGCAGCGTTGTCGGTCTTGCCGGGACAGCGAGGGGCGAGCAGTACTTC
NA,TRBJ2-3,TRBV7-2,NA,CASRFSVTDTQYF,TGTGCCAGCAGGTTTAGCGTCACAGATACGCAGTATTTT